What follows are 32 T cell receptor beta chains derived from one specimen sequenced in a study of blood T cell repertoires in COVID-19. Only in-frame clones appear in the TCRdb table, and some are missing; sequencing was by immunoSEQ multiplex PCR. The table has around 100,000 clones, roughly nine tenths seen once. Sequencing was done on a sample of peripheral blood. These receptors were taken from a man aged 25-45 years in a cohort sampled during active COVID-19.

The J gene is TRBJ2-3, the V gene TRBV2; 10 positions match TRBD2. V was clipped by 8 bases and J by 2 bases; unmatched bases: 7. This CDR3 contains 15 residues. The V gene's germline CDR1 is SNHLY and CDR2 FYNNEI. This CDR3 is CASGRTSGFTDTQYF. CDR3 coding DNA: TGTGCCAGCGGTCGGACTAGCGGTTTCACAGATACGCAGTATTTT.

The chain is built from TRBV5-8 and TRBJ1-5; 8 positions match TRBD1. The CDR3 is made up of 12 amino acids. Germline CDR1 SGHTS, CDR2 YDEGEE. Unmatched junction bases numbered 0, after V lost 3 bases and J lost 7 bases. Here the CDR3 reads CASSYRGQPQHF. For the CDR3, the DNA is TGTGCCAGCAGCTACAGGGGGCAGCCCCAGCATTTT.

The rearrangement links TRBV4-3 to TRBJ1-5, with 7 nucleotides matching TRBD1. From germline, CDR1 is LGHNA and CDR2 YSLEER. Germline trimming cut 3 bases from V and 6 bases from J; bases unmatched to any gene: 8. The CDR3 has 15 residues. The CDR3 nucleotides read TGCGCCAGCAGCCACGACAGGGCGATTCGTCAGCCCCAGCATTTT. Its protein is CASSHDRAIRQPQHF.

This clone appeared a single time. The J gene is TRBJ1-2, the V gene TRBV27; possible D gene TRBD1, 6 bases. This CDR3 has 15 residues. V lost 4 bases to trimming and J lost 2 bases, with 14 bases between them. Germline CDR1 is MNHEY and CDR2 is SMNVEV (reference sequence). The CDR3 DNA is TGTGCCAGCAGTTCCGGGGGGCAGGAGAACTATGGCTACACCTTC. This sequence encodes CASSSGGQENYGYTF.

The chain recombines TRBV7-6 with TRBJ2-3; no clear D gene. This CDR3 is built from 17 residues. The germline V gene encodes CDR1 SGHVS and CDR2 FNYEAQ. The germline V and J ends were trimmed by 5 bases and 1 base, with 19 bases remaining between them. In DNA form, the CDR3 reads TGTGCCAGCAGCCCACCGATCCCATCAGTGGGCACAGATACGCAGTATTTT. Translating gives CASSPPIPSVGTDTQYF.

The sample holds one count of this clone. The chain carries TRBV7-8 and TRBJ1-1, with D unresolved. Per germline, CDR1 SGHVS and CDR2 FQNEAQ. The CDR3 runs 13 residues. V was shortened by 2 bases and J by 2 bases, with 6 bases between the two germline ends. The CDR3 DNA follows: TGTGCCAGCAGCTTACGGGGAAACACTGAAGCTTTCTTT. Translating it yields CASSLRGNTEAFF.

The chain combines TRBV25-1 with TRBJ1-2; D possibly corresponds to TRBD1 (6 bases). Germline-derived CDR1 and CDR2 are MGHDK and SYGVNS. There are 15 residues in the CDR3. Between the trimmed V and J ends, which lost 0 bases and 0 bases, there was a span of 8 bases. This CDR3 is CASSEYGTTNYGYTF. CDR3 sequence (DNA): TGTGCCAGCAGTGAATATGGGACAACTAACTATGGCTACACCTTC.

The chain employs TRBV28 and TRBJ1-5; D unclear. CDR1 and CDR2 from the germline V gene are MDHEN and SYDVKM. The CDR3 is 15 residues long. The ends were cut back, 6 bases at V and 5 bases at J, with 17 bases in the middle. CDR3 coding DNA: TGTGCCAGCAGACTCGCGGGAAGGGTGGATCAGCCCCAGCATTTT. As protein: CASRLAGRVDQPQHF. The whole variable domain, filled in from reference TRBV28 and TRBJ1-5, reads DVKVTQSSRYLVKRTGEKVFLECVQDMDHENMFWYRQDPGLGLRLIYFSYDVKMKEKGDIPEGYSVSREKKERFSLILESASTNQTSMYLCASRLAGRVDQPQHFGDGTRLSIL.

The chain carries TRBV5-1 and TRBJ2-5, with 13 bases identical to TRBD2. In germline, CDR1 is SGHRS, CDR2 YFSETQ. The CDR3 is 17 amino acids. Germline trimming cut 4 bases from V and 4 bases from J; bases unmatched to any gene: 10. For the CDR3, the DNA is TGCGCCAGCAGCGTACTAGCGGGGGGGCCTGGAGGAGAGACCCAGTACTTC. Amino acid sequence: CASSVLAGGPGGETQYF.

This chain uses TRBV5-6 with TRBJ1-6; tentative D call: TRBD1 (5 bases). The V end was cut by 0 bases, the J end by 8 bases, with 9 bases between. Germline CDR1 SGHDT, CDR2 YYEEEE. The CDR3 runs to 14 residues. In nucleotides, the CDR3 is TGTGCCAGCAGCTTGGCGGGCAGGGATTCACCCCTCCACTTT. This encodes CASSLAGRDSPLHF.

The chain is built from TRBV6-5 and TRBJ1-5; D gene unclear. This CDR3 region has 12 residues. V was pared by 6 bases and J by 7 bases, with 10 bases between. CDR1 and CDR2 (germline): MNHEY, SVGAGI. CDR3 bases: TGTGCCAGCAGGTCGTCGGAGCAGCCCCAGCATTTT. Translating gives CASRSSEQPQHF.

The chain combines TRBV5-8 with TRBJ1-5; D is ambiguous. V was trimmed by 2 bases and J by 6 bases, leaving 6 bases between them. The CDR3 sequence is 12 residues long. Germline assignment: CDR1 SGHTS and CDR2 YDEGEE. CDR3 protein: CASSLSSQPQHF. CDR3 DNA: TGTGCCAGCAGCTTATCTTCTCAGCCCCAGCATTTT.

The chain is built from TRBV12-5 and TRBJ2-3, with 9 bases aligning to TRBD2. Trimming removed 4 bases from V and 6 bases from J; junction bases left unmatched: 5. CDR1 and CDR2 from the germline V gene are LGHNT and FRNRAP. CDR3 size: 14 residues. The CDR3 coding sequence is TGTGCTAGTGGTTATGGGACTAGCTCCGATACGCAGTATTTT. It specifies CASGYGTSSDTQYF.

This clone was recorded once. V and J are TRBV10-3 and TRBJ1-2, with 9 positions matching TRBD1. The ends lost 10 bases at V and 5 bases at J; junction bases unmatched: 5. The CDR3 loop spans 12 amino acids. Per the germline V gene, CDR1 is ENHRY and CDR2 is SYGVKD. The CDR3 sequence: CATLQGAYGYTF. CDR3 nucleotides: TGTGCCACTCTACAGGGGGCGTATGGCTACACCTTC.

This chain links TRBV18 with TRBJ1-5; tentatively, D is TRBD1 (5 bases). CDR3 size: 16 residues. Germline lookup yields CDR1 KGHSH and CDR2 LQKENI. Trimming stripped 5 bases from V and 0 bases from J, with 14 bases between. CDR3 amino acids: CASSNGTGVSNQPQHF. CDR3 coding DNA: TGTGCCAGCTCAAATGGGACGGGGGTTAGCAATCAGCCCCAGCATTTT.

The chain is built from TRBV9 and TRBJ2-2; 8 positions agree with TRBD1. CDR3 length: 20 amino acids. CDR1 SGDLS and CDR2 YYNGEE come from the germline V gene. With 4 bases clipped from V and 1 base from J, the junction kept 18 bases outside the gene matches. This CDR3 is CASSTSGFSLTGGNTGELFF. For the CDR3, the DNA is TGTGCCAGCAGCACCAGCGGGTTCAGTCTTACAGGGGGGAACACCGGGGAGCTGTTTTTT.

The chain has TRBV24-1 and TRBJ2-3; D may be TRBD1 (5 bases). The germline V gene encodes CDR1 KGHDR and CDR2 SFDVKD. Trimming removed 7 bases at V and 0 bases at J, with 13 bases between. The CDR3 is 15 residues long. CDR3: CATRPQDTSTDTQYF. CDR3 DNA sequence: TGTGCCACCAGGCCACAGGATACTAGCACAGATACGCAGTATTTT.

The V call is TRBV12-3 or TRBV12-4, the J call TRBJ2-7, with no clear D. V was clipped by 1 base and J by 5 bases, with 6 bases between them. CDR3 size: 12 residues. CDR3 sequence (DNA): TGTGCCAGCAGTTTAGGCGTGAACGAGCAGTACTTC. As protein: CASSLGVNEQYF.

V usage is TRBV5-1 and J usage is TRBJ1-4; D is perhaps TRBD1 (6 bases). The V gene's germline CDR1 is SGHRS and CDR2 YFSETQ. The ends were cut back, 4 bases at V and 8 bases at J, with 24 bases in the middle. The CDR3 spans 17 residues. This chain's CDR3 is CASSLYMSGTTGEKLFF. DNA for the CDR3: TGCGCCAGCAGCCTCTACATGTCCGGGACAACGGGAGAAAAACTGTTTTTT.

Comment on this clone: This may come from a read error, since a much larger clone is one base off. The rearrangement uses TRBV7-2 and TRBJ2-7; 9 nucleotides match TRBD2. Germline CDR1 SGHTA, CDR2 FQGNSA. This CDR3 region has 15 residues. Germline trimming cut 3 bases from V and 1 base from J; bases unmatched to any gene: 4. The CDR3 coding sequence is TGTGCCAGCAGCTTGAGCGGGGGGAAGTCCTACGAGCAGTACTTC. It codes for CASSLSGGKSYEQYF. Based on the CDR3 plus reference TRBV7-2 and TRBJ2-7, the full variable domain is GAGVSQSPSNKVTEKGKDVELRCDPISGHTALYWYRQSLGQGLEFLIYFQGNSAPDKSGLPSDRFSAERTGGSVSTLTIQRTQQEDSAVYLCASSLSGGKSYEQYFGPGTRLTVT.

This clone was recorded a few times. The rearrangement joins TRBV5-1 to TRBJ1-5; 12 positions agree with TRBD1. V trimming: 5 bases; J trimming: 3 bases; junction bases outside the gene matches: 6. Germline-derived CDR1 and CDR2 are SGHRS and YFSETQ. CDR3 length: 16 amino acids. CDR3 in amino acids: CASRRGTGGSNQPQHF. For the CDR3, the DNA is TGCGCCAGCAGACGAGGGACAGGGGGCTCCAATCAGCCCCAGCATTTT.

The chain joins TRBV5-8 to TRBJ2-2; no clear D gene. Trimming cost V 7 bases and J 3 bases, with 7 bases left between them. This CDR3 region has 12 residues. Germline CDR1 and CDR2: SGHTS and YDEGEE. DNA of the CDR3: TGTGCCAGCCCCTACTACACCGGGGAGCTGTTTTTT. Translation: CASPYYTGELFF.

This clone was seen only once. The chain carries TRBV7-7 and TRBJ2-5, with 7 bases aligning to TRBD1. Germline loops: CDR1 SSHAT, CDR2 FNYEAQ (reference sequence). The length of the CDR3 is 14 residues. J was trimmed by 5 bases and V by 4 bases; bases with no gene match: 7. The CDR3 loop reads CASSSNRGAETQYF. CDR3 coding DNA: TGTGCCAGCAGCTCCAACAGGGGCGCGGAGACCCAGTACTTC.

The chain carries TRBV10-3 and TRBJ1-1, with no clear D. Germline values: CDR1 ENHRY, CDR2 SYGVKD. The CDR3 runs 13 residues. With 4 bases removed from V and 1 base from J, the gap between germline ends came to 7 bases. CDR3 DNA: TGTGCCATCAGTGCGGGAAAGAACACTGAAGCTTTCTTT. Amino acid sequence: CAISAGKNTEAFF.

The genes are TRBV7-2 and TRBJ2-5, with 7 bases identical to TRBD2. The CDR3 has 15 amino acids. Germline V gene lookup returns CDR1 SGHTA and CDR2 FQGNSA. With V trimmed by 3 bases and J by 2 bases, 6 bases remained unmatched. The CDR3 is CASSFSAGLQETQYF. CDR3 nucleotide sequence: TGTGCCAGCAGCTTCTCAGCGGGGTTACAAGAGACCCAGTACTTC.

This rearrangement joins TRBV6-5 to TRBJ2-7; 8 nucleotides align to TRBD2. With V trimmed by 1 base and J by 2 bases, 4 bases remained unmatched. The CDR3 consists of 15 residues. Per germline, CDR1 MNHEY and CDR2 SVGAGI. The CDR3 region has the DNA TGTGCCAGCAGTTACTACCCGGGGGGGCCCTACGAGCAGTACTTC. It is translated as CASSYYPGGPYEQYF.

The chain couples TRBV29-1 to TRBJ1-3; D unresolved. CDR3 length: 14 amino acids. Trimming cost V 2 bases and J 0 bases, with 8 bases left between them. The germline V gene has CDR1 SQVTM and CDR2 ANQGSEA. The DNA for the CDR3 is TGCAGCGTTGAAACTACCTTCTCTGGAAACACCATATATTTT. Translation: CSVETTFSGNTIYF. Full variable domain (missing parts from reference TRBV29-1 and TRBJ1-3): SAVISQKPSRDICQRGTSLTIQCQVDSQVTMMFWYRQQPGQSLTLIATANQGSEATYESGFVIDKFPISRPNLTFSTLTVSNMSPEDSSIYLCSVETTFSGNTIYFGEGSWLTVV.

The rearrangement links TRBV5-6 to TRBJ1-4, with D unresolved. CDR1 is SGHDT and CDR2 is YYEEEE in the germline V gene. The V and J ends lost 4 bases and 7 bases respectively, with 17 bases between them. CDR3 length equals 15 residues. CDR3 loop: CASSAMTKGGEKLFF. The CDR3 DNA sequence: TGTGCCAGCAGCGCCATGACAAAAGGAGGTGAAAAACTGTTTTTT. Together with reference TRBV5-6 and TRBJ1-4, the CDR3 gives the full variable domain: DAGVTQSPTHLIKTRGQQVTLRCSPKSGHDTVSWYQQALGQGPQFIFQYYEEEERQRGNFPDRFSGHQFPNYSSELNVNALLLGDSALYLCASSAMTKGGEKLFFGSGTQLSVL.

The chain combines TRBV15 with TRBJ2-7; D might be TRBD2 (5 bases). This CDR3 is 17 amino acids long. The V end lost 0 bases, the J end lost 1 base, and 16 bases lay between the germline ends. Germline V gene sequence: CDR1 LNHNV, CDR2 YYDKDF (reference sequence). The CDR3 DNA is TGTGCCACCAGCAGAGAGAGAAGCGGTTACGTTTCCTACGAGCAGTACTTC. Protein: CATSRERSGYVSYEQYF.

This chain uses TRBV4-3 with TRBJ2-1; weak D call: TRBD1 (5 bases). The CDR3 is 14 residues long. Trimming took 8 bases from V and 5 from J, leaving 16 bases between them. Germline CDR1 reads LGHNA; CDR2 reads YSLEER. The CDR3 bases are TGCGCCAGCGGGGCGTCCGTACGGGACAATGAGCAGTTCTTC. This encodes CASGASVRDNEQFF.

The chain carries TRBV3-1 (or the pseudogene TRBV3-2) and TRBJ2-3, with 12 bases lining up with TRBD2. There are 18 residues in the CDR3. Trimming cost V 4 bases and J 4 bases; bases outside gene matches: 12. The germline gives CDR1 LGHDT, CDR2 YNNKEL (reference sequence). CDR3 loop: CASSLRGASGGAADTQYF. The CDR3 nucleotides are TGTGCCAGCAGCCTAAGGGGAGCTAGCGGGGGGGCGGCAGATACGCAGTATTTT.

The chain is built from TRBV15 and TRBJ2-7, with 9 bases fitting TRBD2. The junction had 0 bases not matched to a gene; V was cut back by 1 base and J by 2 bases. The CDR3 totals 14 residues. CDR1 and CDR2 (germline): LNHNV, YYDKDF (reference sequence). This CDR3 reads CATSRGGGAYEQYF. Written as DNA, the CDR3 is TGTGCCACCAGCAGAGGCGGGGGGGCCTACGAGCAGTACTTC. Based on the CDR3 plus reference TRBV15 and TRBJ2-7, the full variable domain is DAMVIQNPRYQVTQFGKPVTLSCSQTLNHNVMYWYQQKSSQAPKLLFHYYDKDFNNEADTPDNFQSRRPNTSFCFLDIRSPGLGDTAMYLCATSRGGGAYEQYFGPGTRLTVT.